The rows below give T cell receptor beta chains drawn from one sample of a study of blood T cell repertoires in COVID-19. Assay used: immunoSEQ multiplex PCR; TCRdb lists only in-frame clones, some missing. The table has 300,000 to 400,000 clones, 88% seen once. The specimen was PBMCs or T cells enriched from blood (not recorded which). These TCRs come from a woman aged 18 to 35 who had recovered from COVID-19. CDR3s include the opening cysteine and the closing phenylalanine or tryptophan. Each record gives: CDR3 protein, CDR3 DNA, clone size, V gene, J gene, D gene. D genes are given only for firm matches. Expanded clones get a size class; other rows say once, few or many, or leave the size out.

CASTPGTWSGYTF	TGTGCCAGCACCCCCGGGACATGGAGTGGCTACACCTTC	NA	TRBV12-3/TRBV12-4	TRBJ1-2	NA
CASQGQGLLYTF	TGTGCCAGTCAGGGACAGGGGCTCCTCTACACCTTC	NA	TRBV6-5	TRBJ1-2	TRBD1
CASSPARSSYEQYF	TGTGCCAGCTCACCAGCGCGGAGCTCCTACGAGCAGTACTTC	once	TRBV18	TRBJ2-7	NA
CASSLQVNSPLHF	TGTGCCAGCAGTTTACAGGTTAATTCACCCCTCCACTTT	NA	TRBV27	TRBJ1-6	NA
CASSLGGTGDYYGYTF	TGTGCCAGCAGCTTAGGTGGGACAGGGGACTACTATGGCTACACCTTC	NA	TRBV7-9	TRBJ1-2	TRBD1
CSGQGSNGYTF	TGCAGCGGTCAGGGGTCTAATGGCTACACCTTC	NA	TRBV29-1	TRBJ1-2	NA
CASSEGQGNQPQHF	TGTGCCAGCAGCGAGGGACAGGGCAATCAGCCCCAGCATTTT	few	TRBV9	TRBJ1-5	TRBD1
CASSSGSGTEAFF	TGTGCCAGCAGTTCAGGGTCGGGCACTGAAGCTTTCTTT	NA	TRBV12-3/TRBV12-4	TRBJ1-1	NA
CASSPLLADPYNEQFF	TGTGCCAGCTCCCCCCTCCTAGCGGACCCCTACAATGAGCAGTTCTTC	NA	TRBV18	TRBJ2-1	TRBD2
CASSSPSGDIQYF	TGTGCCAGCAGTTCCCCCTCGGGGGACATTCAGTACTTC	NA	TRBV12-3/TRBV12-4	TRBJ2-4	NA
CASSEERRQGYTF	TGTGCCAGCAGTGAAGAACGGCGACAGGGCTACACCTTC	once	TRBV2	TRBJ1-2	NA
CASRLQGALSIQYF	TGTGCCAGCAGACTACAGGGGGCTCTATCCATTCAGTACTTC	NA	TRBV6-5	TRBJ2-4	TRBD1
CALRRRGNTGELFF	TGTGCCCTCAGACGAAGGGGTAACACCGGGGAGCTGTTTTTT	NA	TRBV7-2	TRBJ2-2	NA
CASSQGLAGVRYNEQFF	TGTGCCAGCAGCCAGGGACTAGCGGGGGTCCGCTACAATGAGCAGTTCTTC	once	TRBV7-2	TRBJ2-1	TRBD2
CASSQGGLAGGRYEQYF	TGCGCCAGCAGCCAAGGCGGACTAGCGGGGGGGCGCTACGAGCAGTACTTC	NA	TRBV4-1	TRBJ2-7	TRBD2
CASGEGPGGTEAFF	TGTGCTAGTGGCGAAGGTCCTGGCGGCACTGAAGCTTTCTTT	NA	TRBV12-5	TRBJ1-1	NA
CASSQSTGGRDYTF	TGTGCCAGCAGTCAGTCGACAGGGGGCAGAGACTACACCTTC	NA	TRBV6-5	TRBJ1-2	TRBD1
CASTNRGLFYEQFF	TGTGCCAGCACGAACAGGGGGCTGTTCTATGAGCAGTTCTTC	NA	TRBV27	TRBJ2-1	TRBD1
CASSQAPAGRSTDTQYF	TGTGCCAGCAGCCAAGCTCCGGCGGGGCGAAGCACAGATACGCAGTATTTT	NA	TRBV3-1/TRBV3-2	TRBJ2-3	NA
CASSYGTGAETQYF	TGCGCCAGCAGCTACGGGACAGGGGCAGAGACCCAGTACTTC	once	TRBV5-1	TRBJ2-5	TRBD1
CASSADRDSPLHF	TGCGCCAGCAGCGCTGACAGGGACTCACCCCTCCACTTT	NA	TRBV5-1	TRBJ1-6	TRBD1
CATSDGGYNEQFF	TGTGCCACCAGTGACGGGGGCTACAATGAGCAGTTCTTC	NA	TRBV24-1	TRBJ2-1	NA
CAWTGGSTGNTIYF	TGTGCCTGGACAGGGGGCTCGACTGGAAACACCATATATTTT	NA	TRBV30	TRBJ1-3	TRBD1
CASSIANTGELFF	TGTGCCAGCAGCATCGCGAACACCGGGGAGCTGTTTTTT	once	TRBV7-9	TRBJ2-2	NA
CASSNRGKSRTEAFF	TGTGCCAGCAGCAATAGGGGAAAATCGCGGACTGAAGCTTTCTTT	NA	TRBV5-4	TRBJ1-1	NA
CASSGFEQFF	TGTGCCAGCTCAGGATTTGAGCAGTTCTTC	NA	TRBV2	TRBJ2-1	NA
CAWISDRDKGYTF	TGTGCCTGGATCTCGGACAGGGATAAGGGCTACACCTTC	NA	TRBV30	TRBJ1-2	TRBD1
CASSSPGQGGETQYF	TGTGCCAGCAGCTCACCGGGACAGGGAGGAGAGACCCAGTACTTC	NA	TRBV5-4	TRBJ2-5	TRBD1
CASSLGENYGYTF	TGTGCCAGCAGCTTGGGGGAGAACTATGGCTACACCTTC	NA	TRBV5-6	TRBJ1-2	NA
CASSLDEGEAFF	TGTGCCAGCAGCTTAGATGAGGGTGAGGCTTTCTTT	once	TRBV7-9	TRBJ1-1	NA
CAWSGLASRIAQETQYF	TGTGCCTGGAGTGGCCTAGCCTCACGGATCGCCCAAGAGACCCAGTACTTC	NA	TRBV30	TRBJ2-5	NA
CASSLSISPSGWANVLTF	TGTGCCAGCAGTTTATCGATATCCCCTAGCGGCTGGGCCAACGTCCTGACTTTC	NA	TRBV27	TRBJ2-6	TRBD2
CSVEERRGSAFF	TGCAGCGTTGAAGAGCGTCGGGGTTCGGCTTTCTTT	NA	TRBV29-1	TRBJ1-1	NA
CSVNFRDMNTEAFF	TGCAGCGTTAATTTCAGGGACATGAACACTGAAGCTTTCTTT	NA	TRBV29-1	TRBJ1-1	NA
CASSSSVRGHETQYF	TGTGCCAGCAGCTCATCAGTCAGGGGGCATGAGACCCAGTACTTC	NA	TRBV7-9	TRBJ2-5	TRBD1
CASRGDRAEAFF	TGTGCCAGTAGAGGGGACAGGGCGGAAGCTTTCTTT	NA	TRBV19	TRBJ1-1	TRBD1
CASSVTGYDSPLHF	TGCGCCAGCAGCGTGACAGGGTACGATTCACCCCTCCACTTT	NA	TRBV5-1	TRBJ1-6	TRBD1
CASSQEGQPNTEAFF	TGCGCCAGCAGCCAGGAGGGACAGCCAAACACTGAAGCTTTCTTT	few	TRBV4-1	TRBJ1-1	TRBD1
CASSVEGRRGGDEQFF	TGTGCCAGCAGCGTAGAAGGCCGGCGGGGGGGCGATGAGCAGTTCTTC	NA	TRBV9	TRBJ2-1	TRBD2
CAWSVEAIYNSPLHF	TGTGCCTGGAGTGTGGAGGCAATCTATAATTCACCCCTCCACTTT	NA	TRBV30	TRBJ1-6	NA
CSASPGPEISNQPQHF	TGCAGTGCTAGTCCAGGGCCCGAAATTAGCAATCAGCCCCAGCATTTT	few	TRBV20-1	TRBJ1-5	NA
CASSFTGDQPQHF	TGTGCCAGCAGTTTTACAGGGGATCAGCCCCAGCATTTT	NA	TRBV12-3/TRBV12-4	TRBJ1-5	TRBD1
CASSLISGETYEQYF	TGTGCCAGCAGTTTAATATCAGGGGAGACCTACGAGCAGTACTTC	NA	TRBV28	TRBJ2-7	NA
CASSSGGAQYF	TGTGCCAGCAGCTCCGGTGGAGCCCAGTACTTC	NA	TRBV5-4	TRBJ2-5	NA
CASSLGRGSGANVLTF	TGTGCCAGCAGTCTTGGACGGGGCTCTGGGGCCAACGTCCTGACTTTC	NA	TRBV27	TRBJ2-6	NA
CASSSWGQGGDTQYF	TGTGCCAGCAGCTCCTGGGGACAGGGAGGCGATACGCAGTATTTT	NA	TRBV5-4	TRBJ2-3	TRBD1
CASSKHRSLFGGLKGYTF	TGTGCCAGCAGCAAACATCGTTCCCTGTTTGGGGGGTTGAAAGGCTACACCTTC	NA	TRBV21-1	TRBJ1-2	NA
CASSQQETQYF	TGTGCCAGCAGTCAGCAAGAGACCCAGTACTTC	NA	TRBV12-3/TRBV12-4	TRBJ2-5	NA
CASSPTPGTGGGYTF	TGTGCCAGCAGCCCAACTCCCGGGACAGGCGGTGGCTACACCTTC	few	TRBV7-8	TRBJ1-2	TRBD1